These T cell receptor beta chains were read from a single sample in a study of shared clonotypes between healthy human individuals. The data were produced by immunoSEQ multiplex PCR, yet TCRdb's version contains in-frame clones alone and is incomplete. The table has about 2.4 million clones, 93% seen once. Sample: naive CD4+ T cells from PBMCs. The receptors originated from a man younger than 30 in good health. Some clones in this sample may be carry-over from other donors' samples. The CDR3 runs from the conserved cysteine through the conserved F or W. Each record gives: D gene, CDR3 length, J gene, V gene, clone size, CDR3 DNA, CDR3 protein. The D gene is left open where the match is weak. Size is omitted from some rows. Given values are once, few, many or a class for expanded clones.

d_call: NA
cdr3_length: 13
j_call: TRBJ1-2
v_call: TRBV28
clone_size: NA
cdr3_nt: TGTGCCAGCAGTAGGGTGCAGTTAAGGGGCTACACCTTC
cdr3_aa: CASSRVQLRGYTF

d_call: TRBD1
cdr3_length: 15
j_call: TRBJ2-5
v_call: TRBV6-1
clone_size: NA
cdr3_nt: TGTGCCAGCAGCCCGACAGGGGGCCAGGGGGAGACCCAGTACTTC
cdr3_aa: CASSPTGGQGETQYF

d_call: NA
cdr3_length: 15
j_call: TRBJ2-7
v_call: TRBV19
clone_size: NA
cdr3_nt: TGTGCCAGTAGTAAGAGGGGCTCCGGCTCGGGCGAGCAGTACTTC
cdr3_aa: CASSKRGSGSGEQYF

d_call: TRBD1
cdr3_length: 14
j_call: TRBJ2-5
v_call: TRBV5-4
clone_size: NA
cdr3_nt: TGTGCCAGCAGCTGGACAGGCCAGCAAGAGACCCAGTACTTC
cdr3_aa: CASSWTGQQETQYF

d_call: TRBD1
cdr3_length: 13
j_call: TRBJ1-2
v_call: TRBV5-1
clone_size: NA
cdr3_nt: TGCGCCAGCAGCGGACAGGGCGACTATGGCTACACCTTC
cdr3_aa: CASSGQGDYGYTF

d_call: TRBD1
cdr3_length: 14
j_call: TRBJ2-7
v_call: TRBV19
clone_size: NA
cdr3_nt: TGTGCCAGTGGTGGGGGGCAGGGGGCCGCCGAGCAGTACTTC
cdr3_aa: CASGGGQGAAEQYF

d_call: NA
cdr3_length: 13
j_call: TRBJ2-1
v_call: TRBV10-3
clone_size: NA
cdr3_nt: TGTGCCATCAGTGAGGCCCGGGGAGGCGAGCAGTTCTTC
cdr3_aa: CAISEARGGEQFF

d_call: TRBD1
cdr3_length: 16
j_call: TRBJ2-3
v_call: TRBV14
clone_size: once
cdr3_nt: TGTGCCAGCAGCCGACCCTCGACAGGGTGGACAGATACGCAGTATTTT
cdr3_aa: CASSRPSTGWTDTQYF

d_call: TRBD1
cdr3_length: 15
j_call: TRBJ1-5
v_call: TRBV18
clone_size: NA
cdr3_nt: TGTGCCAGCTCACCGACAGGGGGTGGCAATCAGCCCCAGCATTTT
cdr3_aa: CASSPTGGGNQPQHF

d_call: NA
cdr3_length: 12
j_call: TRBJ1-1
v_call: TRBV7-2
clone_size: NA
cdr3_nt: TGTGCCAGCAGCGCCCGACAGCTTTGGTTTGAGTTT
cdr3_aa: CASSARQLWFEF